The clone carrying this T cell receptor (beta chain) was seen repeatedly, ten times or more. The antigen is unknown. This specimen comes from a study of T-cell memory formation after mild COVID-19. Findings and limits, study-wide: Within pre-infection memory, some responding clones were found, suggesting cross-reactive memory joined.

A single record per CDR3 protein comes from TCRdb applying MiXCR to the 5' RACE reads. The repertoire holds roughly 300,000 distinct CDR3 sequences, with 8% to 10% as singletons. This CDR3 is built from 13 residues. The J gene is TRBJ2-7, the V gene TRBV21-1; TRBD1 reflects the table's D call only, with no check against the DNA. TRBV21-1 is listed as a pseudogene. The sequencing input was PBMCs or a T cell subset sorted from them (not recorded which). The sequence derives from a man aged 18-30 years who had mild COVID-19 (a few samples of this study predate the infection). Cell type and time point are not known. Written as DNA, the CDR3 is TGTGCCAGCAGTCGACAGGATTCCTACGAGCAGTACTTC. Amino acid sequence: CASSRQDSYEQYF.